This entry features one TCR beta chain sequence. What it binds is not known. Here immunoSEQ multiplex PCR was the method, and the copy in TCRdb shows in-frame clones only, minus some. The sample yields roughly 120,000 clones, roughly 89% seen once. This specimen belongs to a study of T cell responses to AZD1222 COVID-19 vaccine. Germline lookup yields CDR1 LNHDA and CDR2 SQIVND (reference sequence). CDR3 length: 15 amino acids. The V end was cut by 2 bases, the J end by 1 base, with 9 bases between. Findings and caveats of the study: Two AZD1222 administrations were followed by greater Spike-specific TCR breadth and depth. Along spike, vaccine-associated CD4 TCRs were found throughout, with dominance at 160-218 and 743-854. Seropositive status at baseline applied to only five or six AZD1222 recipients. Reportedly, nearly half of unique spike TCRs recognized epitopes outside B.1.351/B.1.1.7 mutations.

The genes are TRBV19 and TRBJ2-1; possibly TRBD2 for D (7 bases). The receptor comes from an adult in good health. This specimen consisted of peripheral blood, obtained on day 0 of AZD1222 vaccination. CDR3 nucleotides: TGTGCCAGTAGTATACGGGGGGCTTCCTACAATGAGCAGTTCTTC. Translation: CASSIRGASYNEQFF.